This TCR beta chain is drawn from a study of blood T cell repertoires in COVID-19. For the study at large: Material from acute and convalescent COVID-19 was sourced from the United States, Italy and Spain. The cDNA or gDNA used as material had been derived from T cells, B-cell-depleted T cells, or PBMCs.

Sequencing was performed with immunoSEQ multiplex PCR; in TCRdb, only in-frame clones are kept and a portion is missing. The sample has over 200,000 clones; more than 65% are singletons. The sequenced material came from peripheral blood. This TCR derives from a woman of 80 years or more with acute or convalescent COVID-19.

The chain's CDR3 is CASSIERAGALVGQFF. The CDR3 DNA is TGTGCCAGTAGTATAGAGAGGGCAGGGGCACTCGTTGGGCAGTTCTTC. The chain employs TRBV19 and TRBJ2-1; D possibly corresponds to TRBD1 (6 bases). This CDR3 region has 16 residues. V lost 0 bases to trimming and J lost 12 bases, with 21 bases between them. Germline CDR1 LNHDA, CDR2 SQIVND (reference sequence).